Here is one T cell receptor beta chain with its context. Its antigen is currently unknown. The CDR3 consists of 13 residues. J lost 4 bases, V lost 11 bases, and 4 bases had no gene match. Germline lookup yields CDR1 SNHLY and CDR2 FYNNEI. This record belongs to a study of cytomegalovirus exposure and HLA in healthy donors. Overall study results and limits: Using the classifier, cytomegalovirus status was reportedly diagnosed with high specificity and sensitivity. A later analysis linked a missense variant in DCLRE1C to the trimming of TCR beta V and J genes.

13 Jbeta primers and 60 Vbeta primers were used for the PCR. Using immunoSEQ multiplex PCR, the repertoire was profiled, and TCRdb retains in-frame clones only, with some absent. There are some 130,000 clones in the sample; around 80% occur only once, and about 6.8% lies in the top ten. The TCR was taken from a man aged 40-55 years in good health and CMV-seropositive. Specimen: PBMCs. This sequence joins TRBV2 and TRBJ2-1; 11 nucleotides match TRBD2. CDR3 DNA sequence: TGTGCCCTGGGGACTAGCGGATACAATGAGCAGTTCTTC. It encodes CALGTSGYNEQFF.